This T cell receptor beta chain was identified in a study of shared clonotypes between healthy human individuals. Several immunoSEQ 96-well plates shared each subset's DNA, each plate a replicate. Some clones are missing from TCRdb's copy, which holds only in-frame ones; the method was immunoSEQ multiplex PCR. The table shows some 2.3 million clones, with 93% occurring only once. This CDR3 region has 12 residues. Germline V gene data show CDR1 as MNHEY and CDR2 as SVGAGI. V lost 6 bases and J lost 6, with 8 bases in between. The gene calls are TRBV6-5 and TRBJ2-2, with D perhaps matching TRBD1 (5 bases). This TCR came from a man between 18 and 35 years old in good health. Some clones in this sample may be carry-over from other donors' samples. Sequenced material: naive CD4+ T cells from PBMCs. Subset defined: CD45RA+ positively selected. The CDR3 nucleotides are TGTGCCAGCAGGCAAGGGGCCGGGGAGCTGTTTTTT. Translating it yields CASRQGAGELFF.